A single T cell receptor beta chain is shown here with its context. The clone's antigen remains unknown. Base qualities were left out, and no much larger clone turns up one base away. This sample was taken from a study of Ad26.COV2.S vaccination and SARS-CoV-2 variants (dated by TCRdb to the early 2020s). The study in broad terms: Vaccine-arm donors were drawn from COV1001, a multicentre, randomized, double-blind, placebo-controlled phase I-IIa trial of Ad26.COV2.S in healthy adults. Ad26.COV2.S was administered intramuscularly at a dose of 5x10^10 or 1x10^11 viral particles, either as one shot or as two shots given 56 days apart. TCRbeta repertoire sequencing was used to assess the specificity and breadth of SARS-CoV-2-reactive T cell receptors after Ad26.COV2.S vaccination. The TCR-sequenced set comprised around 30 samples: about 19 Ad26.COV2.S vaccine recipients, 5 placebo recipients and 8 SARS-CoV-2 convalescent individuals. Trial participants were randomized into five groups of five: low-dose or high-dose Ad26.COV2.S given once or twice, or placebo on both occasions. Throughout the experiments and outcome assessment, investigators stayed blinded to trial group allocation. The research as a whole found: Substantial breadth of spike-specific CD8+ and CD4+ T cell responses was reported after vaccination. The authors noted that total T cell responses may have been underestimated by the TCR breadth and depth analyses. Comparable non-spike TCR breadth was observed between vaccine and placebo recipients, consistent with only spike being contained in the vaccine. The study lacked the statistical power to compare responses across vaccine doses or regimens. Compared with placebo recipients, Ad26.COV2.S recipients showed higher spike-specific TCR breadth (P = 0.0014).

The immunoSEQ Assay was the method used to sequence TCRbeta CDR3 regions. After extraction, genomic DNA underwent amplification by bias-controlled multiplex PCR, followed by high-throughput sequencing. Processing in the source paper ran as follows. To quantify the absolute abundance of every unique TCRbeta CDR3 region, sequences were collapsed and filtered. T cell fraction was estimated by normalizing TCRbeta template counts to usable DNA, which was measured by amplifying reference genes present in all nucleated cells. Repertoire TCRs were annotated as SARS-CoV-2-specific by exact matching of V gene, CDR3 amino acid sequence and J gene to a known reactive TCR set. The reference SARS-CoV-2 TCR set was obtained from MIRA and was filtered for enrichment in COVID-19-positive ImmuneCODE repertoires, whereby public or cross-reactive TCRs were removed. Drawing on the MIRA antigens, annotated TCRs were analysed further at the level of specific ORF or position within ORF. Breadth was defined as the number of annotated unique rearrangements divided by the total number of unique productive rearrangements, and depth was defined as the summed frequency of the annotated unique rearrangements. Two-sided Wilcoxon rank-sum tests were applied when comparing TCR breadth between groups. As stored in TCRdb, this immuneACCESS dataset retains in-frame rearrangements with V and J assigned. A fraction of the clones does not appear; measured against another copy, unresolved V genes explain less than half of the discrepancy, and the remainder lacks a known reason. Clonal size and the V and J genes are those of that table, whereas D and trimming came from the DNA. In this sample the table shows roughly 460,000 clones, roughly nine tenths of which occur a single time. The ten largest clones represent 1.7% of the sample.

Cut back by 2 bases and 2 bases, the V and J ends lie 12 bases apart. CDR1 KGHSH and CDR2 LQKENI were looked up in the germline V gene. From its cysteine to its phenylalanine, the CDR3 spans 15 amino acids. The kept DNA is CDR3 alone, 45 bases in frame from the first base. The label giving this sample's treatment or condition can be read as: about 20 received Ad26.COV2.S at low or high dose, single or two shots; roughly five received placebo; per-sample allocation not given. For vaccine and placebo recipients, the sequenced repertoires came from samples collected on day 63 after the first injection. Between 29 July and 7 August 2020, Cohort 1b enrolled 25 adults aged 18-55 years at one site in Boston, USA. Ad26.COV2.S consisted of a replication-incompetent adenovirus type 26 vector by which a prefusion-stabilized SARS-CoV-2 spike protein from the original Wuhan strain was expressed.

The chain is assembled from TRBV18 and TRBJ1-2; the D gene is perhaps TRBD1, from 6 matching bases. The clonotype comes from a person between 18 and 59 years old who received the Ad26.COV2.S COVID-19 vaccine or a placebo. The sample consisted of peripheral blood, taken in a trial of Ad26.COV2.S vaccine versus placebo. This receptor carries the CDR3 CASSPTGRFNYGYTF. The bases are TGTGCCAGCTCACCAACAGGGCGCTTCAACTATGGCTACACCTTC.